The 20 T cell receptor beta chains presented below share a single source sample, sequenced in a study of blood T cell repertoires in COVID-19. Here immunoSEQ multiplex PCR was the method, and the copy in TCRdb shows in-frame clones only, minus some. The sample contains tens of thousands of clones, about nine tenths of which appear only once. Sequenced input: peripheral blood. These receptors came from a man between 50 and 59 years old with active or convalescent COVID-19.

The J gene is TRBJ2-7, the V gene TRBV19; 7 bases line up with TRBD1. This CDR3 is built from 16 residues. Germline V CDR1 and CDR2: LNHDA, SQIVND (reference sequence). V shed 5 bases, J shed 3 bases, and the junction held 13 bases outside the gene matches. DNA of the CDR3: TGTGCCAGTAGTCGGGACAGCAACTGGAAAAACTACGAGCAGTACTTC. Its translation is CASSRDSNWKNYEQYF.

The chain couples TRBV3-1 (or the pseudogene TRBV3-2) to TRBJ2-5; 10 nucleotides agree with TRBD2. This CDR3 has 18 amino acids. CDR1 is LGHDT, CDR2 YNNKEL, per germline (reference sequence). Trimming took 7 bases from V and 1 from J; bases not matched to a gene: 15. The CDR3 is CASTPPTASGGPQETQYF. The DNA for the CDR3 is TGTGCCAGCACCCCCCCCACGGCTAGCGGGGGTCCCCAAGAGACCCAGTACTTC.

The chain links TRBV9 to TRBJ2-1; perhaps TRBD2 as D (6 bases). The germline CDR1 and CDR2 sequences are SGDLS and YYNGEE. The length of the CDR3 is 16 residues. The V end was cut by 4 bases, the J end by 9 bases, with 23 bases between. The CDR3 region is CASSPLSGARRVEQFF. CDR3 sequence (DNA): TGTGCCAGCAGCCCTCTCTCCGGGGCGAGGAGGGTTGAGCAGTTCTTC.

The chain couples TRBV7-9 to TRBJ2-2; 9 nucleotides match TRBD1. Germline CDR1 SEHNR, CDR2 FQNEAQ (reference sequence). Trimming took 5 bases from V and 3 from J; bases not matched to a gene: 4. The CDR3 extends over 15 amino acids. The CDR3 DNA follows: TGTGCCAGCAGCCCTCGGGACAGGGACACCGGGGAGCTGTTTTTT. Its translation: CASSPRDRDTGELFF.

The chain employs TRBV28 and TRBJ1-1, with 7 bases identical to TRBD1. CDR3 length: 14 amino acids. Germline trimming cut 3 bases from V and 1 base from J; bases unmatched to any gene: 2. CDR1 is MDHEN and CDR2 is SYDVKM in the germline V gene. The CDR3 sequence is CASSLRGRNTEAFF. Written as DNA, the CDR3 is TGTGCCAGCAGTTTGAGGGGGCGGAACACTGAAGCTTTCTTT.

J is TRBJ1-3 and V is TRBV7-3; perhaps TRBD1 as D (6 bases). Germline-derived CDR1 and CDR2 are SGHTA and FQGTGA. V was trimmed by 1 base and J by 0 bases, leaving 10 bases between them. The CDR3 runs 16 residues. The CDR3: CASSLSGDNSGNTIYF. The CDR3 DNA follows: TGTGCCAGCAGCTTAAGTGGGGACAACTCTGGAAACACCATATATTTT. Full variable domain (outside the CDR3, taken from reference TRBV7-3 and TRBJ1-3): GAGVSQTPSNKVTEKGKYVELRCDPISGHTALYWYRQSLGQGPEFLIYFQGTGAADDSGLPNDRFFAVRPEGSVSTLKIQRTERGDSAVYLCASSLSGDNSGNTIYFGEGSWLTVV.

V gene TRBV9 combines with J gene TRBJ2-1; 7 bases line up with TRBD2. There are 14 residues in the CDR3. With V trimmed by 4 bases and J by 8 bases, 9 bases remained unmatched. CDR1 SGDLS and CDR2 YYNGEE come from the germline V gene. The DNA for the CDR3 is TGTGCCAGCAGCCTCCGGGGGGATAGTGATGAGCAGTTCTTC. Amino acids: CASSLRGDSDEQFF.

This chain uses TRBV2 with TRBJ1-2; 10 bases match TRBD1. J gave up 13 bases and V 8 bases, and 19 bases lay outside the gene matches. Germline V CDR1 and CDR2: SNHLY, FYNNEI. The CDR3 length is 15 residues. The CDR3 nucleotides read TGTGCCAGCGCTAGTGAGGGACAGGGGTTTAGTAGAGGCACCTTC. It translates to CASASEGQGFSRGTF. Full variable domain (remainder filled in from reference TRBV2 and TRBJ1-2): EPEVTQTPSHQVTQMGQEVILRCVPISNHLYFYWYRQILGQKVEFLVSFYNNEISEKSEIFDDQFSVERPDGSNFTLKIRSTKLEDSAMYFCASASEGQGFSRGTFGSGTRLTVV.

The V call is TRBV27, the J call TRBJ2-5, with D perhaps TRBD2 (6 bases). V was clipped by 7 bases and J by 5 bases, with 20 bases between them. The length of the CDR3 is 15 residues. Germline CDR1 is MNHEY and CDR2 is SMNVEV (reference sequence). This CDR3 is CASTRRWGVSETQYF. CDR3 coding DNA: TGTGCCAGCACCCGTCGTTGGGGGGTGAGTGAGACCCAGTACTTC.

J is TRBJ1-1 and V is TRBV29-1, with 7 bases that match TRBD1. Trimming removed 6 bases from V and 2 bases from J; junction bases left unmatched: 6. Per germline, CDR1 SQVTM and CDR2 ANQGSEA. This CDR3 comprises 13 residues. The CDR3 DNA is TGCAGCGTCGTAGACAGGGCTAACACTGAAGCTTTCTTT. Translating it yields CSVVDRANTEAFF.

V is TRBV6-5 and J is TRBJ2-1, with a weak D call TRBD2 (6 bases). Germline lookup yields CDR1 MNHEY and CDR2 SVGAGI. There are 15 residues in the CDR3. Deletions cut 6 bases from V and 6 bases from J, with 18 bases between. CDR3 residues: CASSDQLGGLNEQFF. The CDR3 DNA reads TGTGCCAGCAGCGACCAACTTGGAGGGCTCAATGAGCAGTTCTTC.

This sequence joins TRBV14 and TRBJ1-1; D unresolved. The ends were cut back, 2 bases at V and 5 bases at J, with 6 bases in the middle. Germline CDR1 is SGHDN and CDR2 is FVKESK. The CDR3 is 12 amino acids. CDR3 nucleotide sequence: TGTGCCAGCAGCCAAACTCTAACTGAAGCTTTCTTT. Translating it yields CASSQTLTEAFF.

CDR3 protein: CASSITGGTEAFF. The CDR3 DNA follows: TGTGCCAGCAGCATCACAGGGGGCACTGAAGCTTTCTTT. This chain connects TRBV7-3 to TRBJ1-1; the match to TRBD1 covers 8 bases. Germline V CDR1 and CDR2: SGHTA, FQGTGA. The CDR3 spans 13 residues. V dropped 5 bases and J dropped 4; count of bases not matched to a gene: 3.

The chain recombines TRBV23-1 with TRBJ1-2, with D possibly TRBD1 on 6 matching bases. Being an ORF, TRBV23-1 has a function that is uncertain. This CDR3 has 11 amino acids. This chain's CDR3 is CDNGGAHGYTF. CDR3 nucleotides: TGCGACAACGGGGGGGCTCATGGCTACACCTTC.

The rearrangement links TRBV27 to TRBJ1-6; unclear D gene. This CDR3 contains 16 residues. V was pared by 7 bases and J by 2 bases, with 15 bases between. Germline values: CDR1 MNHEY, CDR2 SMNVEV (reference sequence). Written as DNA, the CDR3 is TGTGCCAGCACCATATTACCCAGAACCTATAATTCACCCCTCCACTTT. Its protein product is CASTILPRTYNSPLHF.

In this sample, this clone turned up once. The chain uses TRBV21-1 and TRBJ2-7; the table's D call of TRBD1 was not tested on the DNA. TRBV21-1 represents a pseudogene. This CDR3 has 15 amino acids. The CDR3 protein is CASSKGGTGAGEQYF. CDR3 nucleotides: TGTGCCAGCAGCAAAGGTGGGACAGGGGCGGGAGAGCAGTACTTC.

CDR3 DNA: TGTGCCAGCAGCTGGGGGGACTTCAATGAGCAGTTCTTC. This encodes CASSWGDFNEQFF. This chain joins TRBV7-9 and TRBJ2-1; weak D call: TRBD2 (6 bases). The length of the CDR3 is 13 residues. The germline V gene encodes CDR1 SEHNR and CDR2 FQNEAQ (reference sequence). V shed 4 bases and J shed 6 bases, with 10 bases lying between them.

The chain links TRBV2 to TRBJ2-3; 10 nucleotides match TRBD2. J was trimmed by 5 bases and V by 2 bases; bases with no gene match: 10. The CDR3 sequence is 17 residues long. Germline V gives CDR1 SNHLY, CDR2 FYNNEI. The CDR3 sequence: CASSENRLAGVVDTQYF. Written as DNA, the CDR3 is TGTGCCAGCAGTGAAAATCGGCTAGCGGGAGTCGTAGATACGCAGTATTTT.

V gene TRBV7-2 combines with J gene TRBJ1-3; D might be TRBD1 (6 bases). V was trimmed by 2 bases and J by 4 bases, leaving 12 bases between them. Germline assignment: CDR1 SGHTA and CDR2 FQGNSA. This CDR3 spans 15 amino acids. The CDR3 sequence is CASSLLTGSGNTIYF. The CDR3 DNA sequence: TGTGCCAGCAGCTTATTAACAGGGTCCGGAAACACCATATATTTT.

Written as DNA, the CDR3 is TGTGCCAGCAGCTTAGTCGGCAGGGACTATGGCTACACCTTC. It translates to CASSLVGRDYGYTF. The chain links TRBV11-1 to TRBJ1-2; D might be TRBD1 (5 bases). V dropped 1 base and J dropped 3 bases, with 9 bases sitting between them. Germline V CDR1 and CDR2: SGHAT, FQDESV (reference sequence). The CDR3 sequence is 14 residues long.